These 4 T cell receptor beta chains originate from one sample sequenced in a study of shared clonotypes between healthy human individuals. Only in-frame clones appear in the TCRdb table, and some are missing; sequencing was by immunoSEQ multiplex PCR. The sample includes about 2.4 million clones, approximately 90% of them seen just once. Sequenced sample: naive CD4+ T cells sorted from blood. Subset indicated: CD45RA+ positively selected. Source of these receptors: a man between 18 and 29 years old in good health.

A word on this clone: This CDR3 is also generated by other DNA sequences in the sample. J is TRBJ1-2 and V is TRBV27; the D gene is possibly TRBD1 (5 bases). Germline lookup yields CDR1 MNHEY and CDR2 SMNVEV (reference sequence). With 2 bases removed from V and 5 bases from J, the gap between germline ends came to 12 bases. CDR3 length: 14 residues. CDR3 in amino acids: CASSLRGGGYGYTF. CDR3 bases: TGTGCCAGCAGTTTACGGGGGGGAGGTTATGGCTACACCTTC.

The J gene is TRBJ2-3, the V gene TRBV6-5, with D perhaps matching TRBD2 (6 bases). The CDR3 is 13 residues long. Per germline, CDR1 MNHEY and CDR2 SVGAGI. Deletions cut 7 bases from V and 4 bases from J, with 12 bases between. The CDR3 DNA follows: TGTGCCAGCAAAGTCGCTAGCGCAGATACGCAGTATTTT. Protein: CASKVASADTQYF.

To note about this clone: This same CDR3 is encoded by further DNA sequences in the sample. The chain carries TRBV7-2 and TRBJ1-5; TRBD1 is a possible D gene (5 bases). V lost 2 bases and J 4 bases, leaving 9 bases between the germline ends. Germline CDR1 reads SGHTA; CDR2 reads FQGNSA. The length of the CDR3 is 14 residues. CDR3 coding DNA: TGTGCCAGCAGCTTAAGGGGCGGTAATCAGCCCCAGCATTTT. This encodes CASSLRGGNQPQHF.

This clone was found once. The gene calls are TRBV28 and TRBJ1-5, with a tentative D call TRBD1 (6 bases). The V gene lost 9 bases and the J gene lost 2 bases, with 14 bases spanning the gap. This CDR3 spans 14 amino acids. Germline lookup yields CDR1 MDHEN and CDR2 SYDVKM. CDR3 loop: CASSGGKGNQPQHF. Here the CDR3 DNA reads TGTGCCAGTAGCGGGGGCAAAGGCAATCAGCCCCAGCATTTT. The variable domain in full, completed from reference TRBV28 and TRBJ1-5, reads DVKVTQSSRYLVKRTGEKVFLECVQDMDHENMFWYRQDPGLGLRLIYFSYDVKMKEKGDIPEGYSVSREKKERFSLILESASTNQTSMYLCASSGGKGNQPQHFGDGTRLSIL.